This T cell receptor (beta chain) is from a study of shared clonotypes between healthy human individuals. Study in general: Plates per donor: three CD4 naive, three CD4 memory, two CD8 naive, one CD8 memory. Study results and limitations: Having only a few donors restricted how much genetic and exposure-history diversity was captured. Generation probability values for non-shared clonotypes were lower than those for clonotypes shared by all four donors. What naive subsets generally showed was a larger estimated richness than memory subsets showed.

In this sample, this clone turned up a few times. Its target is not known. Only in-frame clones appear in the TCRdb table, and some are missing; sequencing was by immunoSEQ multiplex PCR. The sample shows about 1.1 million clones, about four fifths of them seen only once. The CDR3 extends over 13 amino acids. Per germline, CDR1 GTSNPN and CDR2 SVGIG (reference sequence). The V and J ends lost 4 bases and 7 bases respectively, with 14 bases between them. Sequenced: memory CD4+ T cells from PBMCs. This sample's subset: CD45RA-negative fraction. The chain links TRBV30 to TRBJ1-5; D gene uncertain. This TCR derives from a man aged 18-30 years in good health. Some clones in this sample may be carry-over from other donors' samples. CDR3 in amino acids: CAWNFHPGQPQHF. The DNA of the CDR3 is TGTGCCTGGAACTTCCACCCGGGGCAGCCCCAGCATTTT.